Below are 12 T cell receptor beta chains sequenced from a single sample in a study of T cells in Graves' hyperthyroidism and ophthalmopathy. The CDR3 regions of TCR beta were amplified from RNA transcripts. The HTBI primer set served for first-round RT-PCR of the TCR CDR3. TCRdb recomputed calls from the multiplex PCR reads with MiXCR, one row per CDR3 protein. The sample has roughly 350,000 distinct CDR3 sequences; 12% to 15% are singletons. Sequencing used blood. The receptors were gathered from a woman between 40 and 50 years old with Graves' ophthalmopathy.

This clonotype was seen many times. The chain uses TRBV6-2 or TRBV6-3 and TRBJ1-1; D unclear. From germline, CDR1 is MNHEY and CDR2 SVGEGT. There are 11 residues in the CDR3. V was pared by 4 bases and J by 7 bases, with 7 bases between. CDR3 DNA: TGTGCCAGCAGTTCGGACGGTGAAGCTTTCTTT. Translating it yields CASSSDGEAFF.

This clonotype was counted at least ten times. J is TRBJ1-1 and V is TRBV20-1, with D unresolved. The CDR3 covers 11 residues. Per the germline V gene, CDR1 is DFQATT and CDR2 is SNEGSKA (reference sequence). V lost 0 bases, J lost 3 bases, and 2 bases lay in between. The CDR3 sequence is CSAREDTEAFF. The CDR3 DNA sequence: TGCAGTGCTAGAGAGGACACTGAAGCTTTCTTT.

This clonotype was recorded many times. The chain is built from TRBV12-3 or TRBV12-4 and TRBJ2-7; D unclear. Between the trimmed V and J ends, which lost 5 bases and 6 bases, there was a span of 14 bases. The CDR3 runs 13 residues. The CDR3 sequence is CASSAPTQGEQYF. As DNA, the CDR3 is TGTGCCAGCAGTGCGCCCACCCAAGGCGAGCAGTACTTC.

This clonotype was detected many times. The chain joins TRBV20-1 to TRBJ1-1; D is possibly TRBD1 (6 bases). Between the trimmed V and J ends, which lost 5 bases and 3 bases, there was a span of 16 bases. In germline, CDR1 is DFQATT, CDR2 SNEGSKA (reference sequence). The CDR3 contains 14 residues. The CDR3 loop reads CSAVKEGVDTEAFF. CDR3 bases: TGCAGTGCTGTCAAAGAGGGGGTGGACACTGAAGCTTTCTTT.

This clonotype was counted between two and nine times. The V gene is TRBV7-9, the J gene TRBJ1-1; tentative D call: TRBD1 (6 bases). Trimming shortened V by 2 bases and J by 1 base, and 8 bases separated the two germline ends. The CDR3 covers 14 residues. Germline V CDR1 and CDR2: SEHNR, FQNEAQ (reference sequence). The CDR3, as DNA: TGTGCCAGCAGCTTACTGACAGGGAACACTGAAGCTTTCTTT. It codes for CASSLLTGNTEAFF.

The sample holds a few counts of this clonotype. J is TRBJ1-5 and V is TRBV2; no definite D call. The V end was cut by 6 bases, the J end by 0 bases, with 15 bases between. Germline CDR1 and CDR2: SNHLY and FYNNEI. This CDR3 spans 16 amino acids. In DNA, the CDR3 is TGTGCCAGCAGCTATATGACGGCAGATAGCAATCAGCCCCAGCATTTT. It yields the protein CASSYMTADSNQPQHF.

J is TRBJ2-7 and V is TRBV20-1; D perhaps matches TRBD2 (5 bases). Trimming took off 6 bases at V and 4 bases at J, with 10 bases between the two ends. The germline V gene has CDR1 DFQATT and CDR2 SNEGSKA (reference sequence). The CDR3 sequence is 11 residues long. For the CDR3, the DNA is TGCAGTGCACTCGGGATGTACGAGCAGTACTTC. The encoded protein is CSALGMYEQYF.

This clonotype showed up just a few times. The V and J genes are TRBV2 and TRBJ1-2; the D is unclear. The CDR3 spans 14 residues. Trimming stripped 4 bases from V and 4 bases from J, with 13 bases between. CDR1 and CDR2 from the germline V gene are SNHLY and FYNNEI. The CDR3 loop reads CASSGLKEPYGYTF. As DNA, the CDR3 is TGTGCCAGCAGTGGTTTAAAAGAGCCCTATGGCTACACCTTC.

The CDR3 region is CSARVLQGRYEQYF. The CDR3 DNA reads TGCAGTGCTAGAGTACTCCAGGGCCGGTACGAGCAGTACTTC. The V call is TRBV20-1, the J call TRBJ2-7, with D perhaps matching TRBD1 (5 bases). The V end lost 1 base, the J end lost 4 bases, and 14 bases lay between the germline ends. CDR1 and CDR2 (germline): DFQATT, SNEGSKA (reference sequence). The CDR3 is 14 amino acids.

Ten or more counts support this clonotype. The CDR3 spells CASSWPRAGTEAFF. CDR3 sequence (DNA): TGTGCCAGCAGCTGGCCAAGGGCGGGAACTGAAGCTTTCTTT. The chain links TRBV5-8 to TRBJ1-1; D uncertain. This CDR3 is 14 amino acids long. Germline V gene data show CDR1 as SGHTS and CDR2 as YDEGEE. V lost 3 bases and J lost 5, with 14 bases in between.

This clonotype was detected ten times or more. V gene TRBV7-9 combines with J gene TRBJ2-7; D call uncertain. The CDR3 consists of 14 residues. Trimming stripped 0 bases from V and 1 base from J, with 7 bases between. The germline CDR1 and CDR2 sequences are SEHNR and FQNEAQ (reference sequence). The CDR3 sequence: CASSLAGTSYEQYF. The CDR3 bases are TGTGCCAGCAGCTTAGCGGGCACGTCCTACGAGCAGTACTTC.

Many counts were recorded for this clonotype. J is TRBJ1-2 and V is TRBV5-6; 10 bases are a match to TRBD1. CDR1 is SGHDT and CDR2 is YYEEEE in the germline V gene. The trim removed 3 bases at V and 0 bases at J, leaving 5 bases unmatched. The CDR3 consists of 16 residues. This CDR3 is CASSWTGGAANYGYTF. For the CDR3, the DNA is TGTGCCAGCAGCTGGACAGGGGGGGCAGCTAACTATGGCTACACCTTC.